Each of the 7 T cell receptor beta chains below was sequenced from the same sample in a study of control samples from healthy donors and cancer patients. TCRdb keeps only in-frame clones here, not all; method: immunoSEQ multiplex PCR. The sample lists around 100,000 clones, 80% to 95% occurring once. Sequenced input: blood. The receptors were gathered from a human donor in good health. The donor label of this sample is uncertain.

The J gene is TRBJ2-5, the V gene TRBV29-1; D may be TRBD1 (7 bases). The CDR3 extends over 13 amino acids. V dropped 3 bases and J dropped 5 bases, with 13 bases sitting between them. The germline gives CDR1 SQVTM, CDR2 ANQGSEA. The CDR3 sequence is CSVDKGAGETQYF. In DNA form, the CDR3 reads TGCAGCGTTGATAAGGGGGCGGGGGAGACCCAGTACTTC.

The chain carries TRBV5-1 and TRBJ2-1; TRBD1 is a possible D gene (5 bases). CDR1 is SGHRS, CDR2 YFSETQ, per germline. Trimming left V 0 bases short and J 2 bases short, with 15 bases between. The CDR3 totals 17 residues. Written as DNA, the CDR3 is TGCGCCAGCAGCTTGGATCCAGGGTTTTCAACCTACAATGAGCAGTTCTTC. Translation gives CASSLDPGFSTYNEQFF.

The chain couples TRBV25-1 to TRBJ1-6, with 8 bases aligning to TRBD1. This CDR3 is built from 12 residues. Germline lookup yields CDR1 MGHDK and CDR2 SYGVNS. V trimming: 7 bases; J trimming: 10 bases; junction bases outside the gene matches: 3. This CDR3 reads CASTRQGSPLHF. The DNA for the CDR3 is TGTGCCAGCACCCGACAGGGGTCACCCCTCCACTTT.

The chain couples TRBV15 to TRBJ1-2; TRBD1 aligns across 7 bases. J was trimmed by 4 bases and V by 0 bases; bases with no gene match: 11. This CDR3 spans 17 amino acids. CDR1 is LNHNV and CDR2 is YYDKDF in the germline V gene (reference sequence). DNA of the CDR3: TGTGCCACCAGCAGAGATCCCGGGGAGGGGGCTGTCTATGGCTACACCTTC. Its protein is CATSRDPGEGAVYGYTF.

The chain recombines TRBV28 with TRBJ2-7, with a possible D match to TRBD2 (6 bases). Per the germline V gene, CDR1 is MDHEN and CDR2 is SYDVKM. Between the trimmed V and J ends, which lost 3 bases and 2 bases, there was a span of 11 bases. This CDR3 region has 14 residues. The CDR3 DNA is TGTGCCAGCAGTTTCGGGACTGAAGCCTACGAGCAGTACTTC. Its protein product is CASSFGTEAYEQYF. Variable domain in full (rest from reference TRBV28 and TRBJ2-7): DVKVTQSSRYLVKRTGEKVFLECVQDMDHENMFWYRQDPGLGLRLIYFSYDVKMKEKGDIPEGYSVSREKKERFSLILESASTNQTSMYLCASSFGTEAYEQYFGPGTRLTVT.

J is TRBJ1-3 and V is TRBV4-2; possible D gene TRBD1, 6 bases. V lost 1 base and J lost 4, with 17 bases in between. This CDR3 has 17 residues. Germline values: CDR1 LGHNA, CDR2 YNFKEQ. CDR3 sequence (DNA): TGTGCCAGCAGCCAAGGGACAGTCCAGTACGGGGGAAACACCATATATTTT. Translating it yields CASSQGTVQYGGNTIYF.

The rearrangement joins TRBV10-3 to TRBJ2-3; TRBD2 agrees at 10 bases. The germline gives CDR1 ENHRY, CDR2 SYGVKD. The length of the CDR3 is 16 residues. With 3 bases clipped from V and 3 bases from J, the junction kept 6 bases outside the gene matches. CDR3 loop: CAISDGSSGGTDTQYF. Here the CDR3 DNA reads TGTGCCATCAGTGACGGATCTAGCGGGGGAACAGATACGCAGTATTTT.